This T cell receptor (beta chain) was sequenced during a study of OX40 agonist ivuxolimab in advanced cancers. At the level of the study: Patients were treated with ivuxolimab, an agonistic anti-OX40 (CD134) antibody. Patients achieving partial responses numbered three: one hepatocellular carcinoma case and two cutaneous melanoma cases.

Germline CDR1 reads KGHSH; CDR2 reads LQKENI. This CDR3 has 19 amino acids. V shed 1 base and J 9 bases; nucleotides not matched to a gene: 15. Measured with immunoSEQ multiplex PCR; TCRdb has only the in-frame clones, and not every one. This sample has 30,000 to 35,000 clones, with over 65% found just once. General study results and limits: Among patients with partial responses at 0.1-3.0 mg/kg, clonal expansion was among the lowest.

A remark on this clone: Its antigen is still unknown.

The chain couples TRBV18 to TRBJ2-1; 13 bases align to TRBD2. This receptor was obtained from an adult with an advanced solid tumor such as melanoma, head and neck, liver or kidney cancer. This specimen consisted of CD4+ or CD8+ T cells sorted from blood, obtained in a trial of the OX40 agonist ivuxolimab. CDR3 coding DNA: TGTGCCAGCTCACCACTAGGCCAACTAGCGGGAGGGCCCTCCGTTGAGCAGTTCTTC. Translated, it gives CASSPLGQLAGGPSVEQFF.